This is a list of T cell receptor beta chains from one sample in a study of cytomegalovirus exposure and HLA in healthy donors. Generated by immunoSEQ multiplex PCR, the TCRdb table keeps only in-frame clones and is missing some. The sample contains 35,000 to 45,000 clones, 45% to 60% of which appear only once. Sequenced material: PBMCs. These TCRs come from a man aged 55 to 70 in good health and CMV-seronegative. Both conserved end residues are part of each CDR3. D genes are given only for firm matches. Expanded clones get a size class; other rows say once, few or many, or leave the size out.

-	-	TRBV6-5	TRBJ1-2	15	TGTGCCAGCAGTCCACGGACACAGGTCTCCTATGGCTACACCTTC	CASSPRTQVSYGYTF
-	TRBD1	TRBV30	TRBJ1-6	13	TGTGCCTGTCGGGACAGGGATAATTCACCCCTCCACTTT	CACRDRDNSPLHF
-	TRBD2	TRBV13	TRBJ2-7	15	TGTGCCAGCAGCTTAGGGACTAGCGGGACCTACGAGCAGTACTTC	CASSLGTSGTYEQYF
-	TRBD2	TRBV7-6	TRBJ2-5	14	TGTGCCAGCAGCTCTGGACTAGTAGTGGAGACCCAGTACTTC	CASSSGLVVETQYF
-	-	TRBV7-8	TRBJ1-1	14	TGTGCCAGCAGCGTAATGACTGTGCTTACTGAAGCTTTCTTT	CASSVMTVLTEAFF
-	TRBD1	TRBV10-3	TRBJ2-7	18	TGTGCCATCAGTGAGTCAAGTGGGACAGGGTTTAGCTCCTACGAGCAGTACTTC	CAISESSGTGFSSYEQYF
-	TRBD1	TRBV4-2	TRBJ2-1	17	TGTGCCAGCAGCGCTCCTCCCGGGACAGGGCGAAATAATGAGCAGTTCTTC	CASSAPPGTGRNNEQFF
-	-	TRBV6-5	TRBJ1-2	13	TGTGCCAGCAGTCCAACAGGGAACTATGGCTACACCTTC	CASSPTGNYGYTF
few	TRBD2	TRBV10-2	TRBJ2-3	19	TGCGCCAGCAGTGACTGGTCTTCGTCGACTAGCGGGATGTCAGATACGCAGTATTTT	CASSDWSSSTSGMSDTQYF
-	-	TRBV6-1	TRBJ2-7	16	TGTGCCAGCAGTGAAGGAGAGGACAGACTCGACTACGAGCAGTACTTC	CASSEGEDRLDYEQYF
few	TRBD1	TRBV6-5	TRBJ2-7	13	TGTGCCAGCACCGGGACAGGGGTTGGAGAGCAGTACTTC	CASTGTGVGEQYF
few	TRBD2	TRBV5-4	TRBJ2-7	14	TGTGCCAGCAGCATTACTAGCGGAGCCTACGAGCAGTACTTC	CASSITSGAYEQYF
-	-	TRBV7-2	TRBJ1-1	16	TGTGCCAGGGCCCCTCCCCTCTCACACAGGAACACTGAAGCTTTCTTT	CARAPPLSHRNTEAFF
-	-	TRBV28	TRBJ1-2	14	TGTGCCAGCACTGCCAGCAGTTACGGGTATGGCTACACCTTC	CASTASSYGYGYTF
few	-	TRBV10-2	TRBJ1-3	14	TGCGCCAGCACTGACGGGTCGACTGGAAACACCATATATTTT	CASTDGSTGNTIYF
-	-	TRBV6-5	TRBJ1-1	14	TGTGCCAGCATCCAACCGGGTGGGAACACTGAAGCTTTCTTT	CASIQPGGNTEAFF
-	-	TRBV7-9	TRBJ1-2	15	TGTGCCAGCAGCTTAGAGGCCGCGGGACTAAATGGCTACACCTTC	CASSLEAAGLNGYTF
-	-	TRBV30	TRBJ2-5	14	TGTGCCTGGAGTGGAGCAGGCAGTCAAGAGACCCAGTACTTC	CAWSGAGSQETQYF
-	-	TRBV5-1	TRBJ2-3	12	TGCGCCAGCAGCCCCCGTACAGATACGCAGTATTTT	CASSPRTDTQYF
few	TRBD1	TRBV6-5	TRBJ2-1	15	TGTGCCAGCACCGCCACAGGGGGATCATACAATGAGCAGTTCTTC	CASTATGGSYNEQFF
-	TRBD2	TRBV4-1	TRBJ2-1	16	TGCGCCAGCAGCCCCGGAGTAGCGGGAGGAGCCAATGAGCAGTTCTTC	CASSPGVAGGANEQFF
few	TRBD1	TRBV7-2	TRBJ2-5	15	TGTGCCAGCAGCTTAGGGACAGGAGTACAAGAGACCCAGTACTTC	CASSLGTGVQETQYF
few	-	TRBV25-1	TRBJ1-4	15	TGTGCCAGCAGTTTATGGGTAGGGGTGGACGAAAAACTGTTTTTT	CASSLWVGVDEKLFF